These 26 T cell receptor beta chains were sequenced from one sample in a study of blood T cell repertoires in COVID-19. Some clones are missing from TCRdb's copy, which holds only in-frame ones; the method was immunoSEQ multiplex PCR. The sample has more than 45,000 clones, approximately 87% seen once. The source material was peripheral blood. These receptors all stem from a woman aged 60-70 years with COVID-19, enrolled during active disease.

The chain joins TRBV6-5 to TRBJ1-1, with TRBD1 as a possible D gene (6 bases). CDR3 size: 13 residues. The V gene lost 5 bases and the J gene lost 3 bases, with 10 bases spanning the gap. CDR1 and CDR2 (germline): MNHEY, SVGAGI. The CDR3 region has the DNA TGTGCCAGCAGTACCTACAGGGACACTGAAGCTTTCTTT. Its protein is CASSTYRDTEAFF.

The V and J genes are TRBV30 and TRBJ1-3; no clear D. Germline V gives CDR1 GTSNPN, CDR2 SVGIG (reference sequence). This CDR3 comprises 15 residues. V shed 2 bases and J shed 0 bases, with 11 bases lying between them. CDR3 protein: CAWSRSRNSGNTIYF. CDR3 DNA: TGTGCCTGGAGTCGGTCGCGGAACTCTGGAAACACCATATATTTT. The variable domain in full, with the rest retrieved from reference TRBV30 and TRBJ1-3, is SQTIHQWPATLVQPVGSPLSLECTVEGTSNPNLYWYRQAAGRGLQLLFYSVGIGQISSEVPQNLSASRPQDRQFILSSKKLLLSDSGFYLCAWSRSRNSGNTIYFGEGSWLTVV.

V is TRBV7-9 and J is TRBJ1-1; the D is unclear. V lost 2 bases, J lost 7 bases, and 14 bases lay in between. The germline V gene encodes CDR1 SEHNR and CDR2 FQNEAQ (reference sequence). The CDR3 contains 14 residues. CDR3 protein: CASSLILGGGEAFF. The CDR3 coding sequence is TGTGCCAGCAGCTTAATATTAGGAGGAGGTGAAGCTTTCTTT.

V and J are TRBV19 and TRBJ1-5; D gene ambiguous. CDR1 and CDR2 (germline): LNHDA, SQIVND (reference sequence). The V and J ends lost 6 bases and 3 bases respectively, with 18 bases between them. This CDR3 is built from 16 residues. The CDR3 bases are TGTGCCAGTAGAGCTGGATCAGGTATGATCAATCAGCCCCAGCATTTT. Amino acids: CASRAGSGMINQPQHF.

This chain joins TRBV7-8 and TRBJ1-1; no reliable D call. The CDR3 totals 12 residues. Germline CDR1 and CDR2: SGHVS and FQNEAQ. Between the trimmed V and J ends, which lost 1 base and 9 bases, there was a span of 9 bases. In DNA form, the CDR3 reads TGTGCCAGCAGCTTAGTGTCGGGTAAAGCTTTCTTT. Protein sequence: CASSLVSGKAFF.

This chain uses TRBV3-1 (or the pseudogene TRBV3-2) with TRBJ1-2; 7 positions agree with TRBD1. The germline V gene has CDR1 LGHDT and CDR2 YNNKEL (reference sequence). The J segment lost 4 bases and the V segment lost 4 bases, leaving 3 bases of the junction unmatched. The CDR3 has 13 residues. The CDR3 sequence: CASSPRQGYGYTF. In DNA form, the CDR3 reads TGTGCCAGCAGCCCCCGACAGGGCTATGGCTACACCTTC.

V and J are TRBV10-3 and TRBJ1-1; D may be TRBD1 (5 bases). The CDR3 contains 17 residues. Trimming cost V 5 bases and J 1 base, with 20 bases left between them. CDR1 and CDR2 (germline): ENHRY, SYGVKD. DNA of the CDR3: TGTGCCATCAGTAGAGGGACTGGGGCAGGGACGAACACTGAAGCTTTCTTT. Translated, it gives CAISRGTGAGTNTEAFF.

The rearrangement uses TRBV7-8 and TRBJ1-1; D possibly corresponds to TRBD1 (6 bases). This CDR3 contains 16 residues. Trimming left V 5 bases short and J 4 bases short, with 20 bases between. Germline V gene sequence: CDR1 SGHVS, CDR2 FQNEAQ. This chain's CDR3 is CASSLGGGIKGTEAFF. The CDR3 DNA is TGTGCCAGCAGCCTGGGAGGGGGGATCAAAGGCACTGAAGCTTTCTTT.

The chain employs TRBV3-1 (or the pseudogene TRBV3-2) and TRBJ2-3; the match to TRBD1 covers 9 bases. The CDR3 runs 14 residues. The V gene end was trimmed by 4 bases and the J gene end by 4 bases; junction bases not matched to a gene: 3. Per germline, CDR1 LGHDT and CDR2 YNNKEL (reference sequence). DNA for the CDR3: TGTGCCAGCAGCCTGACAGGGGGTGCAGATACGCAGTATTTT. This codes for CASSLTGGADTQYF.

The chain is built from TRBV24-1 and TRBJ1-4; 7 positions agree with TRBD1. CDR1 is KGHDR, CDR2 SFDVKD, per germline. V was clipped by 3 bases and J by 0 bases; unmatched bases: 3. The CDR3 consists of 16 residues. In DNA form, the CDR3 reads TGTGCCACCAGTGATGGAACAGGGGCAACTAATGAAAAACTGTTTTTT. It specifies CATSDGTGATNEKLFF.

This rearrangement joins TRBV7-2 to TRBJ1-2; D unresolved. V lost 2 bases and J 1 base, leaving 11 bases between the germline ends. This CDR3 is 15 amino acids long. Germline CDR1 reads SGHTA; CDR2 reads FQGNSA. CDR3 DNA sequence: TGTGCCAGCAGCTTAAGAGTCCCAATTAACTATGGCTACACCTTC. As protein: CASSLRVPINYGYTF. The complete variable domain, with remaining parts taken from reference TRBV7-2 and TRBJ1-2, reads GAGVSQSPSNKVTEKGKDVELRCDPISGHTALYWYRQSLGQGLEFLIYFQGNSAPDKSGLPSDRFSAERTGGSVSTLTIQRTQQEDSAVYLCASSLRVPINYGYTFGSGTRLTVV.

The V gene is TRBV29-1, the J gene TRBJ2-2; 11 bases are shared with TRBD2. Germline V CDR1 and CDR2: SQVTM, ANQGSEA. The CDR3 sequence is 14 residues long. After removal of 5 bases from V and 8 bases from J, the junction contained 7 bases not matched to a gene. This CDR3 reads CSVYGTSGSGELFF. The CDR3 nucleotides are TGCAGCGTTTACGGGACTAGCGGTAGTGGGGAGCTGTTTTTT.

The rearrangement joins TRBV5-1 to TRBJ1-3; D remains unclear. V lost 0 bases to trimming and J lost 0 bases, with 10 bases between them. The germline V gene has CDR1 SGHRS and CDR2 YFSETQ. The CDR3 totals 16 residues. The CDR3 region has the DNA TGCGCCAGCAGCTTGGGAGGGTCCCACTCTGGAAACACCATATATTTT. This gives the protein CASSLGGSHSGNTIYF.

The chain combines TRBV6-5 with TRBJ2-7; 12 bases match TRBD1. With 6 bases clipped from V and 5 bases from J, the junction kept 8 bases outside the gene matches. Germline-derived CDR1 and CDR2 are MNHEY and SVGAGI. The CDR3 length is 15 residues. The CDR3 nucleotides are TGTGCCAGCAGCCGCGGGACAGGGGGCGCCGACGAGCAGTACTTC. The encoded protein is CASSRGTGGADEQYF.

The chain is built from TRBV2 and TRBJ2-5, with 10 bases matching TRBD2. Germline V CDR1 and CDR2: SNHLY, FYNNEI. This CDR3 is built from 13 residues. With 7 bases clipped from V and 5 bases from J, the junction kept 4 bases outside the gene matches. This CDR3 reads CASKLAGWETQYF. CDR3 nucleotides: TGTGCCAGCAAACTAGCGGGATGGGAGACCCAGTACTTC.

The chain recombines TRBV30 with TRBJ1-2; TRBD1 matches at 7 bases. The V segment lost 5 bases and the J segment 4 bases; nucleotides outside the gene matches: 4. The CDR3 totals 12 residues. Germline CDR1 is GTSNPN and CDR2 is SVGIG (reference sequence). CDR3 bases: TGTGCCTGGGCCGGGACAGTCTATGGCTACACCTTC. Translation: CAWAGTVYGYTF.

A single count supports this clone. V and J are TRBV19 and TRBJ1-5, with 8 bases identical to TRBD1. V dropped 10 bases and J dropped 6; count of bases not matched to a gene: 11. The CDR3 totals 14 residues. CDR1 is LNHDA and CDR2 is SQIVND in the germline V gene (reference sequence). CDR3 residues: CATLAQGAFQPQHF. The CDR3 bases are TGTGCCACCCTAGCCCAGGGGGCATTTCAGCCCCAGCATTTT.

The rearrangement links TRBV18 to TRBJ2-5, with 8 positions matching TRBD2. This CDR3 spans 17 amino acids. Germline CDR1 is KGHSH and CDR2 is LQKENI. Trimming cost V 1 base and J 2 bases; bases outside gene matches: 9. Here the CDR3 DNA reads TGTGCCAGCTCACCACTTCCGGCGGGAGGCCTTCAAGAGACCCAGTACTTC. It encodes CASSPLPAGGLQETQYF.

CDR3 DNA sequence: TGTGCCAGTAGTATACGCGCGCCCCCACAGACGAGCGGACCCAAACTGAATGAGCAGTTCTTC. Translating it yields CASSIRAPPQTSGPKLNEQFF. The V and J genes are TRBV19 and TRBJ2-1; a weak D match, TRBD2 (5 bases). This CDR3 contains 21 residues. Per germline, CDR1 LNHDA and CDR2 SQIVND (reference sequence). V gave up 2 bases and J gave up 7 bases, with 33 bases separating them. The entire variable domain, with the rest obtained from reference TRBV19 and TRBJ2-1, is as follows: DGGITQSPKYLFRKEGQNVTLSCEQNLNHDAMYWYRQDPGQGLRLIYYSQIVNDFQKGDIAEGYSVSREKKESFPLTVTSAQKNPTAFYLCASSIRAPPQTSGPKLNEQFFGPGTRLTVL.

The rearrangement joins TRBV10-3 to TRBJ2-3, with 7 bases that match TRBD2. The trim removed 6 bases at V and 4 bases at J, leaving 7 bases unmatched. The length of the CDR3 is 14 residues. The germline V gene has CDR1 ENHRY and CDR2 SYGVKD. CDR3 DNA sequence: TGTGCCATCAGGAAGGGACTACCCCCAGATACGCAGTATTTT. This translates into CAIRKGLPPDTQYF.

CDR3 residues: CASGSQRQTEQFF. DNA for the CDR3: TGTGCCAGCGGGTCCCAGCGTCAGACTGAGCAGTTCTTC. The V call is TRBV6-6, the J call TRBJ2-1; unclear D gene. The CDR3 sequence is 13 residues long. Germline V gene lookup returns CDR1 MNHNY and CDR2 SVGAGI (reference sequence). Trimming took 8 bases from V and 9 from J, leaving 17 bases between them.

This chain connects TRBV9 to TRBJ2-5; TRBD2 matches 7 bases. There are 17 residues in the CDR3. J was trimmed by 0 bases and V by 0 bases; bases with no gene match: 8. CDR1 and CDR2 (germline): SGDLS, YYNGEE. CDR3 amino acids: CASSVAKNAGDQETQYF. In nucleotides, the CDR3 is TGTGCCAGCAGCGTAGCTAAGAATGCGGGGGACCAAGAGACCCAGTACTTC.

The rearrangement joins TRBV24-1 to TRBJ2-1; 7 nucleotides line up with TRBD2. Germline loops: CDR1 KGHDR, CDR2 SFDVKD. Germline trimming cut 0 bases from V and 5 bases from J; bases unmatched to any gene: 3. The CDR3 sequence is 15 residues long. The CDR3 nucleotides read TGTGCCACCAGTGATTTGAGACTAGCAGACAATGAGCAGTTCTTC. Translated: CATSDLRLADNEQFF.

The V gene is TRBV4-1, the J gene TRBJ1-5; 10 positions agree with TRBD1. V lost 6 bases, J lost 0 bases, and 11 bases stayed unmatched. The CDR3 extends over 18 amino acids. Germline V gives CDR1 MGHRA, CDR2 YSYEKL. The CDR3 region has the DNA TGCGCCAGCAGAAAGAGTGACAGGGGGCCCTATAGCAATCAGCCCCAGCATTTT. Its protein product is CASRKSDRGPYSNQPQHF.

The rearrangement uses TRBV2 and TRBJ1-3, with D unclear. The CDR3 length is 14 residues. CDR1 SNHLY and CDR2 FYNNEI come from the germline V gene. The V gene lost 6 bases and the J gene lost 0 bases, with 9 bases spanning the gap. The CDR3 sequence is CASSPLSSGNTIYF. As DNA, the CDR3 is TGTGCCAGCAGCCCCTTGAGCTCTGGAAACACCATATATTTT.

The rearrangement uses TRBV27 and TRBJ1-5; D is perhaps TRBD1 (6 bases). V dropped 2 bases and J dropped 8 bases, with 13 bases sitting between them. CDR1 and CDR2 from the germline V gene are MNHEY and SMNVEV (reference sequence). This CDR3 comprises 14 residues. The CDR3 loop is CASSLRDTLEPQHF. CDR3 DNA: TGTGCCAGCAGTTTACGGGACACCTTGGAGCCCCAGCATTTT.